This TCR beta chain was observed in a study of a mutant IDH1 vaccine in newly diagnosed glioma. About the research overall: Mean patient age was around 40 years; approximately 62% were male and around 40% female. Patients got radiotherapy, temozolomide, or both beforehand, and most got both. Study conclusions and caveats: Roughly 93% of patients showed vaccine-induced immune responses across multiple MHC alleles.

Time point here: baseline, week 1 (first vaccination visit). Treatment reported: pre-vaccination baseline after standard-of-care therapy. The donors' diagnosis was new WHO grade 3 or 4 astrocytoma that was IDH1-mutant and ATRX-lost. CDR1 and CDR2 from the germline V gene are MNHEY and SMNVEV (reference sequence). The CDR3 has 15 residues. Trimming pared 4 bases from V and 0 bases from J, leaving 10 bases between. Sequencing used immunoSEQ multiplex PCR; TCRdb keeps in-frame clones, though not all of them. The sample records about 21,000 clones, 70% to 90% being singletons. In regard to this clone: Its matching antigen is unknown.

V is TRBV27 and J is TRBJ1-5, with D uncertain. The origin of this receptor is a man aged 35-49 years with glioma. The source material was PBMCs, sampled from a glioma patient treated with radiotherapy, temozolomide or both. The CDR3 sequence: CASSYRTDSNQPQHF. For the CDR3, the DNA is TGTGCCAGCAGTTACCGGACGGATAGCAATCAGCCCCAGCATTTT.